Below are 22 T cell receptor beta chains sequenced from a single sample in a study of cytotoxic CD8 clonotypes in ibrutinib-treated CLL. Clones were read by immunoSEQ multiplex PCR, and TCRdb kept only the in-frame ones, dropping some. This sample has some 140,000 clones, with about four fifths found just once. The sequencing used PBMCs, collected after 12 months of ibrutinib treatment. The receptors derive from a human donor with chronic lymphocytic leukemia.

The rearrangement uses TRBV6-1 and TRBJ2-5; 7 bases are a match to TRBD2. Germline V CDR1 and CDR2: MNHNS, SASEGT. Unmatched junction bases numbered 4, after V lost 4 bases and J lost 5 bases. The length of the CDR3 is 13 residues. The CDR3 DNA is TGTGCCAGCAGTGCACTAGCGAAGGAGACCCAGTACTTC. This sequence encodes CASSALAKETQYF.

The J gene is TRBJ1-3, the V gene TRBV2; D is uncertain. The germline V gene has CDR1 SNHLY and CDR2 FYNNEI. This CDR3 is 16 amino acids long. V dropped 3 bases and J dropped 0 bases, with 12 bases sitting between them. Here the CDR3 DNA reads TGTGCCAGCAGTGATTCGCACATCTTCTCTGGAAACACCATATATTTT. This encodes CASSDSHIFSGNTIYF. Full variable domain (remainder filled in from reference TRBV2 and TRBJ1-3): EPEVTQTPSHQVTQMGQEVILRCVPISNHLYFYWYRQILGQKVEFLVSFYNNEISEKSEIFDDQFSVERPDGSNFTLKIRSTKLEDSAMYFCASSDSHIFSGNTIYFGEGSWLTVV.

The rearrangement links TRBV12-5 to TRBJ2-3; no clear D. Germline assignment: CDR1 LGHNT and CDR2 FRNRAP. V was clipped by 5 bases and J by 2 bases, with 11 bases between them. The CDR3 is made up of 14 amino acids. In DNA, the CDR3 is TGTGCTAGTGGTCCCCGGTATACCACAGATACGCAGTATTTT. Encoded protein: CASGPRYTTDTQYF.

This chain joins TRBV11-1 and TRBJ1-1, with 9 bases lining up with TRBD1. Germline CDR1 reads SGHAT; CDR2 reads FQDESV (reference sequence). The CDR3 totals 16 residues. J lost 5 bases, V lost 2 bases, and 9 bases had no gene match. CDR3 sequence reads: CASSLTPGTGRTEAFF. For the CDR3, the DNA is TGTGCCAGCAGCTTAACCCCCGGGACAGGGAGAACTGAAGCTTTCTTT.

Comment on this clone: This specimen includes other DNA sequences encoding the same CDR3. V and J are TRBV5-1 and TRBJ2-3; no definite D call. V dropped 6 bases and J dropped 3 bases, with 5 bases sitting between them. CDR3 length: 11 residues. The germline V gene encodes CDR1 SGHRS and CDR2 YFSETQ. In DNA form, the CDR3 reads TGCGCCAGCACCTCTACAGATACGCAGTATTTT. It encodes CASTSTDTQYF.

Here the CDR3 DNA reads TGTGCCAGCAGTGAAGTGAGGGGGACCCAGTACTTC. Its translation: CASSEVRGTQYF. The chain recombines TRBV6-1 with TRBJ2-5, with D perhaps matching TRBD1 or TRBD2 (5 bases each). The CDR3 length is 12 residues. Between the trimmed V and J ends, which lost 1 base and 7 bases, there was a span of 7 bases. Germline loops: CDR1 MNHNS, CDR2 SASEGT.

V usage is TRBV18 and J usage is TRBJ1-2, with TRBD1 identical over 8 bases. The V gene's germline CDR1 is KGHSH and CDR2 LQKENI. There are 15 residues in the CDR3. V gave up 2 bases and J gave up 2 bases; unmatched junction bases: 4. CDR3 region: CASSPWGQENYGYTF. CDR3 DNA: TGTGCCAGCTCACCATGGGGACAGGAGAACTATGGCTACACCTTC.

The gene calls are TRBV9 and TRBJ1-2; maybe TRBD1 (6 bases). Germline V gene lookup returns CDR1 SGDLS and CDR2 YYNGEE. This CDR3 contains 15 residues. Trimming removed 0 bases from V and 4 bases from J, with 13 bases in between. CDR3 protein: CASSVGGAHAYGYTF. The CDR3 bases are TGTGCCAGCAGCGTAGGGGGGGCTCATGCCTATGGCTACACCTTC.

The genes are TRBV18 and TRBJ2-7, with D maybe TRBD1 (6 bases). The CDR3 covers 16 residues. V was shortened by 3 bases and J by 0 bases, with 15 bases between the two germline ends. Germline lookup yields CDR1 KGHSH and CDR2 LQKENI. The CDR3 protein is CASSPTRQVSSYEQYF. The DNA of the CDR3 is TGTGCCAGCTCACCCACCCGACAGGTTAGCTCCTACGAGCAGTACTTC.

This rearrangement joins TRBV7-8 to TRBJ2-2, with D possibly matching TRBD2 (6 bases). The CDR3 sequence is 14 residues long. Between the trimmed V and J ends, which lost 1 base and 5 bases, there was a span of 8 bases. Per germline, CDR1 SGHVS and CDR2 FQNEAQ. In DNA, the CDR3 is TGTGCCAGCAGCTTAGTGCGGGAAACCGGGGAGCTGTTTTTT. This encodes CASSLVRETGELFF.

The rearrangement joins TRBV11-2 to TRBJ2-5; a possible D gene is TRBD1 (5 bases). CDR1 and CDR2 (germline): SGHAT, FQNNGV. Trimming removed 5 bases at V and 5 bases at J, with 12 bases between. There are 13 residues in the CDR3. CDR3 nucleotide sequence: TGTGCCAGCAGCGAAATGGGGCCGGAGACCCAGTACTTC. This encodes CASSEMGPETQYF.

The rearrangement uses TRBV20-1 and TRBJ2-1; D gene ambiguous. CDR3 length: 11 residues. Germline V gene data show CDR1 as DFQATT and CDR2 as SNEGSKA (reference sequence). V lost 2 bases and J 9 bases, leaving 8 bases between the germline ends. The CDR3 spells CSARFSREQFF. For the CDR3, the DNA is TGCAGTGCTAGATTCAGCCGTGAGCAGTTCTTC.

The gene calls are TRBV25-1 and TRBJ2-6; a weak D match, TRBD1 (5 bases). The CDR3 spans 15 residues. Trimming shortened V by 3 bases and J by 2 bases, and 8 bases separated the two germline ends. Germline CDR1 and CDR2: MGHDK and SYGVNS. Here the CDR3 DNA reads TGTGCCAGCAGTGAGCAGGGCACTGGGGCCAACGTCCTGACTTTC. Its translation: CASSEQGTGANVLTF. Variable domain in full (rest from reference TRBV25-1 and TRBJ2-6): EADIYQTPRYLVIGTGKKITLECSQTMGHDKMYWYQQDPGMELHLIHYSYGVNSTEKGDLSSESTVSRIRTEHFPLTLESARPSHTSQYLCASSEQGTGANVLTFGAGSRLTVL.

This clone was seen more than once but under ten times. The rearrangement links TRBV11-2 to TRBJ1-5, with no clear D. V shed 2 bases and J shed 3 bases, with 2 bases lying between them. Germline V gene lookup returns CDR1 SGHAT and CDR2 FQNNGV. The CDR3 totals 12 residues. This CDR3 is CASSLYNQPQHF. The CDR3 DNA sequence: TGTGCCAGCAGCTTATACAATCAGCCCCAGCATTTT.

This rearrangement joins TRBV7-2 to TRBJ1-2; the D gene is possibly TRBD1 (6 bases). The CDR3 loop spans 15 amino acids. Germline V gene sequence: CDR1 SGHTA, CDR2 FQGNSA. V dropped 1 base and J dropped 3 bases, with 12 bases sitting between them. The CDR3 bases are TGTGCCAGCAGCTTAGTCGCTGGGGGCGACTATGGCTACACCTTC. This gives the protein CASSLVAGGDYGYTF. Based on the CDR3 plus reference TRBV7-2 and TRBJ1-2, the full variable domain is GAGVSQSPSNKVTEKGKDVELRCDPISGHTALYWYRQSLGQGLEFLIYFQGNSAPDKSGLPSDRFSAERTGGSVSTLTIQRTQQEDSAVYLCASSLVAGGDYGYTFGSGTRLTVV.

This clone was picked up one time. The CDR3 sequence is CASSYQGVQYF. In nucleotides, the CDR3 is TGTGCCAGCAGTTACCAGGGGGTCCAGTACTTC. The chain is built from TRBV6-5 and TRBJ2-5, with 7 bases aligning to TRBD1. Germline CDR1 is MNHEY and CDR2 is SVGAGI. CDR3 length equals 11 residues. Germline trimming cut 2 bases from V and 10 bases from J; bases unmatched to any gene: 1.

The rearrangement uses TRBV28 and TRBJ1-1; D unclear. The V gene lost 2 bases and the J gene lost 4 bases, with 5 bases spanning the gap. Germline V gene data show CDR1 as MDHEN and CDR2 as SYDVKM. There are 12 residues in the CDR3. CDR3 loop: CASSLRSTEAFF. CDR3 DNA: TGTGCCAGCAGTTTACGGAGCACTGAAGCTTTCTTT. The full variable domain, its missing parts supplied by reference TRBV28 and TRBJ1-1, is DVKVTQSSRYLVKRTGEKVFLECVQDMDHENMFWYRQDPGLGLRLIYFSYDVKMKEKGDIPEGYSVSREKKERFSLILESASTNQTSMYLCASSLRSTEAFFGQGTRLTVV.

V and J are TRBV11-2 and TRBJ2-7, with D maybe TRBD2 (6 bases). V dropped 3 bases and J dropped 1 base, with 13 bases sitting between them. Looked up from germline, CDR1 is SGHAT and CDR2 is FQNNGV. The CDR3 loop spans 15 amino acids. The CDR3 DNA sequence: TGTGCCAGCAGCTTTAGCGGTTCCACGTCCTACGAGCAGTACTTC. This codes for CASSFSGSTSYEQYF.

This chain uses TRBV7-6 with TRBJ2-1; D is tentatively TRBD1 or TRBD2 (5 bases each). In germline, CDR1 is SGHVS, CDR2 FNYEAQ. V gave up 6 bases and J gave up 2 bases, with 23 bases separating them. The CDR3 is 18 amino acids. CDR3 sequence reads: CASRPRQGEQQAYNEQFF. The CDR3 DNA sequence: TGTGCCAGCAGGCCTCGACAAGGGGAGCAACAAGCCTACAATGAGCAGTTCTTC.

The chain joins TRBV11-2 to TRBJ2-7, with a tentative D call TRBD2 (6 bases). With 0 bases removed from V and 3 bases from J, the gap between germline ends came to 12 bases. Germline CDR1 SGHAT, CDR2 FQNNGV. This CDR3 has 15 residues. DNA of the CDR3: TGTGCCAGCAGCTTAGATCGGGGGACTGTCTACGAGCAGTACTTC. Encoded protein: CASSLDRGTVYEQYF.

The chain links TRBV9 to TRBJ2-2; D not resolved. V shed 2 bases and J shed 6 bases, with 17 bases lying between them. The germline CDR1 and CDR2 sequences are SGDLS and YYNGEE. This CDR3 has 16 residues. CDR3 loop: CASSVPGRTGAGELFF. CDR3 in DNA: TGTGCCAGCAGCGTCCCCGGAAGGACGGGCGCCGGGGAGCTGTTTTTT.

The chain employs TRBV28 and TRBJ2-1; 7 nucleotides agree with TRBD2. J was trimmed by 6 bases and V by 6 bases; bases with no gene match: 8. Germline lookup yields CDR1 MDHEN and CDR2 SYDVKM. The CDR3 is made up of 14 amino acids. The chain's CDR3 is CASRRETLRNEQFF. The CDR3 DNA sequence: TGTGCCAGCAGGCGGGAGACACTTCGCAATGAGCAGTTCTTC.